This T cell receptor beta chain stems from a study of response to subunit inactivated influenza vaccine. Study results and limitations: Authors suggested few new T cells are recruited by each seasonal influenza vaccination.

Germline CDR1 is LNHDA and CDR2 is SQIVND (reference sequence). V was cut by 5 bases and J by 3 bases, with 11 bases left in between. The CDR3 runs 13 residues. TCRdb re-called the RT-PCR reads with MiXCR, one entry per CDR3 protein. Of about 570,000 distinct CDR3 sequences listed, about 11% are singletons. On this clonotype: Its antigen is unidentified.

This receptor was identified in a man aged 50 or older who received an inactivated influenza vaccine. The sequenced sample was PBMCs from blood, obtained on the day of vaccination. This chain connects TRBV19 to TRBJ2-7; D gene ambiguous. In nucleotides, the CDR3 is TGTGCCAGTAGTGGGCGCGGTGACTACGAGCAGTACTTC. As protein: CASSGRGDYEQYF. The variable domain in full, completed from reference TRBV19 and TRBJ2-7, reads DGGITQSPKYLFRKEGQNVTLSCEQNLNHDAMYWYRQDPGQGLRLIYYSQIVNDFQKGDIAEGYSVSREKKESFPLTVTSAQKNPTAFYLCASSGRGDYEQYFGPGTRLTVT.